This section outlines one T cell receptor beta chain sequence together with its context. What it recognizes is unknown. This specimen belongs to a study of OX40 agonist ivuxolimab in advanced cancers. Whole-study results and caveats: Among some nonresponders, normalized T-cell clonal expansion was also low.

Assay: immunoSEQ multiplex PCR; the TCRdb copy retains only in-frame clones and omits some. The sample has tens of thousands of clones, 88% seen once. V lost 3 bases, J lost 9 bases, and 9 bases lay in between. CDR3 length: 13 residues. Germline CDR1 is WSHSY and CDR2 is SAAADI. Here the sequenced sample was CD4+ or CD8+ T cells sorted from blood, taken in a trial of the OX40 agonist ivuxolimab. The chain links TRBV10-2 to TRBJ1-6, with D possibly being TRBD1 (6 bases). This TCR came from an adult with an advanced solid tumor such as melanoma, head and neck, liver or kidney cancer. The CDR3 loop reads CASSDRGSSPLHF. The CDR3 coding sequence is TGCGCCAGCAGTGACAGGGGTTCTTCACCCCTCCACTTT.